Below are 20 T cell receptor beta chains sequenced from a single sample in a study of regulatory T cells in long-lasting Graves disease. Building the TCR beta libraries relied on iRepertoire HTBI primers, and CDR3 regions underwent Arm-PCR. MiXCR was run by TCRdb on the multiplex PCR reads, yielding one entry per CDR3 protein. The repertoire consists of about 440,000 distinct CDR3 sequences, with about 15% occurring once and the leading ten covering approximately 15%. Described time point: newly diagnosed GD, antithyroid drugs for less than 3 months. Extracted RNA from PBMCs served as the source of the TCR library. In addition, the sample was reused for a study of T cells in Graves' hyperthyroidism and ophthalmopathy.

The sample in question was peripheral blood mononuclear cells (PBMCs), obtained at new diagnosis, from a patient treated with antithyroid drugs. These receptors were taken from a young woman with Graves disease.

The table lists this clonotype with a few counts. The V gene is TRBV19, the J gene TRBJ1-2; no firm D call. Trimming left V 2 bases short and J 1 base short, with 5 bases between. Per the germline V gene, CDR1 is LNHDA and CDR2 is SQIVND (reference sequence). The CDR3 runs 13 residues. As DNA, the CDR3 is TGTGCCAGTAGTATACAGGTTAACTATGGCTACACCTTC. Amino acid sequence: CASSIQVNYGYTF.

The sample holds a few counts of this clonotype. V is TRBV7-3 and J is TRBJ2-5; TRBD2 matches at 10 bases. V dropped 5 bases and J dropped 5; count of bases not matched to a gene: 14. In germline, CDR1 is SGHTA, CDR2 FQGTGA. The CDR3 is made up of 17 amino acids. CDR3 DNA sequence: TGTGCCAGCAGCCCTTCCGTCAGCGGGAGGGCCTTGGAGACCCAGTACTTC. The encoded protein is CASSPSVSGRALETQYF.

The V call is TRBV5-6, the J call TRBJ1-1; D unclear. The CDR3 is 13 residues long. Germline V gene sequence: CDR1 SGHDT, CDR2 YYEEEE. V was pared by 4 bases and J by 4 bases, with 11 bases between. CDR3 nucleotide sequence: TGTGCCAGCAGCGCCCCAGGATCCACTGAAGCTTTCTTT. It specifies CASSAPGSTEAFF.

Turning to this clonotype: This may arise from a read error, as a much more abundant clone is one base away. The chain has TRBV2 and TRBJ1-2; perhaps TRBD1 as D (5 bases). Germline V gene sequence: CDR1 SNHLY, CDR2 FYNNEI. Trimming removed 9 bases from V and 7 bases from J, with 24 bases in between. CDR3 length: 15 residues. CDR3 residues: CARESRDGEGFGYTF. The CDR3 DNA reads TGTGCCAGAGAAAGTAGGGACGGGGAAGGGTTTGGCTACACCTTC.

V usage is TRBV24-1 and J usage is TRBJ2-3; the D call may be TRBD1 or TRBD2 (5 bases each). Trimming removed 4 bases at V and 7 bases at J, with 14 bases between. The V gene's germline CDR1 is KGHDR and CDR2 SFDVKD. The CDR3 sequence is 14 residues long. The CDR3 loop reads CATSEVGALNTQYF. The CDR3 region has the DNA TGTGCCACCAGTGAGGTCGGGGCGCTAAATACGCAGTATTTT.

The rearrangement links TRBV29-1 to TRBJ2-1; possibly TRBD1 or TRBD2 for D (6 bases each). The CDR3 loop spans 15 amino acids. The germline V gene encodes CDR1 SQVTM and CDR2 ANQGSEA. Trimming stripped 5 bases from V and 6 bases from J, with 20 bases between. The CDR3 spells CSVRTDGGFSNEQFF. The CDR3 DNA reads as TGCAGCGTTCGGACAGACGGGGGCTTTAGCAATGAGCAGTTCTTC.

In this sample, this clonotype turned up a few times. J is TRBJ2-1 and V is TRBV4-1, with D possibly being TRBD1 or TRBD2 (5 bases each). V gave up 3 bases and J gave up 0 bases, with 12 bases separating them. Germline CDR1 MGHRA, CDR2 YSYEKL. This CDR3 is built from 16 residues. The chain's CDR3 is CASSHGGGPSYNEQFF. The CDR3 DNA is TGCGCCAGCAGCCATGGTGGGGGTCCCTCCTACAATGAGCAGTTCTTC.

The table lists this clonotype with a count of one. The V call is TRBV6-1, the J call TRBJ1-2; TRBD1 agrees at 9 bases. CDR3 size: 12 residues. Losses at the gene ends were 6 bases for V and 8 bases for J; bases not matched to a gene: 4. Germline V gene data show CDR1 as MNHNS and CDR2 as SASEGT. CDR3 sequence (DNA): TGTGCCAGCAGAGGACAGGGGATCGGCTACACCTTC. Translation gives CASRGQGIGYTF.

At least ten counts were recorded for this clonotype. CDR3 DNA: TGTGCCAGTAGATCTAGCGGGAGTGGCGCCTCCTACGAGCAGTACTTC. It specifies CASRSSGSGASYEQYF. The chain links TRBV19 to TRBJ2-7; 10 bases agree with TRBD2. The CDR3 has 16 residues. Trimming at V came to 6 bases and at J to 0 bases, leaving 8 bases not matched to a gene. Germline lookup yields CDR1 LNHDA and CDR2 SQIVND (reference sequence).

Turning to this clonotype: Possible read error: a much larger clone is one base away. The CDR3 does not close with the conserved phenylalanine or tryptophan, likely indicating a read error. The chain carries TRBV6-1 and TRBJ2-1; tentative D call: TRBD1 (6 bases). The CDR3 is made up of 16 amino acids. The germline V and J ends were trimmed by 4 bases and 6 bases, with 19 bases remaining between them. In germline, CDR1 is MNHNS, CDR2 SASEGT. In DNA, the CDR3 is TGTGCCAGCAGTGGAACCTCACAGGGTGATCCCAATGAGCAGTTCTCC. Translating it yields CASSGTSQGDPNEQFS.

This clonotype has just a few counts. The V call is TRBV5-1, the J call TRBJ2-7, with 7 nucleotides matching TRBD1. The CDR3 has 14 amino acids. CDR1 is SGHRS and CDR2 is YFSETQ in the germline V gene. J lost 5 bases, V lost 3 bases, and 8 bases had no gene match. The chain's CDR3 is CASSSAGTANEQYF. In DNA form, the CDR3 reads TGCGCCAGCAGCTCAGCCGGGACAGCGAACGAGCAGTACTTC.

The chain links TRBV7-3 to TRBJ2-1; the D is unclear. Trimming took 0 bases from V and 0 from J, leaving 6 bases between them. Germline V gives CDR1 SGHTA, CDR2 FQGTGA. The CDR3 is 15 amino acids. CDR3 nucleotides: TGTGCCAGCAGCTTAACTACAAGCTCCTACAATGAGCAGTTCTTC. Protein: CASSLTTSSYNEQFF.

The sample holds a few counts of this clonotype. The chain uses TRBV12-3 or TRBV12-4 and TRBJ1-5; maybe TRBD1 (6 bases). V was cut by 2 bases and J by 3 bases, with 11 bases left in between. The CDR3 is made up of 15 amino acids. The CDR3 DNA follows: TGTGCCAGCAGTTTAACAGGGCCCCCCAATCAGCCCCAGCATTTT. Translated: CASSLTGPPNQPQHF.

This clonotype was seen many times. The chain recombines TRBV18 with TRBJ1-4; tentative D call: TRBD1 (5 bases). The V end was cut by 0 bases, the J end by 8 bases, with 10 bases between. This CDR3 is 14 amino acids long. Germline V lookup: CDR1 KGHSH, CDR2 LQKENI. CDR3 residues: CASSPPGWDEKLFF. The DNA for the CDR3 is TGTGCCAGCTCACCACCGGGCTGGGACGAAAAACTGTTTTTT.

The gene calls are TRBV18 and TRBJ2-5, with a possible D match to TRBD1 (5 bases). This CDR3 is 16 amino acids long. Germline-derived CDR1 and CDR2 are KGHSH and LQKENI. Trimming left V 0 bases short and J 5 bases short, with 16 bases between. This CDR3 is CASSPPRTLKGETQYF. The CDR3 nucleotides are TGTGCCAGCTCACCACCTCGGACGCTAAAGGGGGAGACCCAGTACTTC. The variable domain in full, completed from reference TRBV18 and TRBJ2-5, reads NAGVMQNPRHLVRRRGQEARLRCSPMKGHSHVYWYRQLPEEGLKFMVYLQKENIIDESGMPKERFSAEFPKEGPSILRIQQVVRGDSAAYFCASSPPRTLKGETQYFGPGTRLLVL.

This clonotype was observed a few times. This chain connects TRBV2 to TRBJ2-2; the D gene is possibly TRBD2 (6 bases). This CDR3 region has 15 residues. V was pared by 4 bases and J by 2 bases, with 11 bases between. CDR1 and CDR2 (germline): SNHLY, FYNNEI. The chain's CDR3 is CASSVAAGNTGELFF. The CDR3 region has the DNA TGTGCCAGCAGTGTAGCTGCGGGAAACACCGGGGAGCTGTTTTTT.

The V call is TRBV7-2, the J call TRBJ2-7; 9 bases fit TRBD1. The CDR3 extends over 16 amino acids. V was clipped by 6 bases and J by 7 bases; unmatched bases: 16. Germline-derived CDR1 and CDR2 are SGHTA and FQGNSA. Here the CDR3 DNA reads TGTGCCAGCAGTGATAGGGGGACAGGGATCCTACGAGAGCAGTACTTC. This codes for CASSDRGTGILREQYF.

J is TRBJ2-5 and V is TRBV3-1; TRBD1 aligns across 9 bases. Per germline, CDR1 LGHDT and CDR2 YNNKEL (reference sequence). Trimming at V came to 5 bases and at J to 6 bases, leaving 7 bases not matched to a gene. The CDR3 length is 14 residues. In DNA, the CDR3 is TGTGCCAGCAGCGCCGGGACAGGGATGAAGACCCAGTACTTC. It yields the protein CASSAGTGMKTQYF.

This clonotype was found many times. This chain links TRBV24-1 with TRBJ1-5; D unresolved. Trimming pared 5 bases from V and 5 bases from J, leaving 9 bases between. CDR1 is KGHDR and CDR2 is SFDVKD in the germline V gene. The CDR3 has 13 amino acids. The CDR3 DNA reads TGTGCCACCAGTGGAACGGATTATCAGCCCCAGCATTTT. Its protein product is CATSGTDYQPQHF.

This clonotype was observed a few times. This sequence may be a read error, since a much larger clone differs from it by one base. The gene calls are TRBV30 and TRBJ2-3; a possible D gene is TRBD1 (6 bases). The end of the DNA is better explained by TRBJ1-1, so the J call may be wrong. CDR3 size: 14 residues. Per germline, CDR1 GTSNPN and CDR2 SVGIG (reference sequence). The CDR3 DNA follows: TGTGCCTGGAGCGCGGGGGCAGGGGCCACTGGAGCTTTCTTT. Protein: CAWSAGAGATGAFF.